Following are 9 T cell receptor beta chains from one sample sequenced in a study of cytomegalovirus exposure and HLA in healthy donors. PCR was performed using 60 Vbeta and 13 Jbeta primers. Produced via immunoSEQ multiplex PCR; TCRdb's table is partial and in-frame only. In the table there are over 110,000 clones, about 80% of which are singletons. The sample taken for sequencing was PBMCs. The receptors derive from a man aged 40-55 years in good health and CMV-seronegative.

The chain combines TRBV7-6 with TRBJ2-7; TRBD2 matches 8 bases. The CDR3 covers 13 residues. V was clipped by 5 bases and J by 2 bases; unmatched bases: 2. Germline V gene lookup returns CDR1 SGHVS and CDR2 FNYEAQ. The DNA of the CDR3 is TGTGCCAGCAGCGCGACTAGCGCCTACGAGCAGTACTTC. As protein: CASSATSAYEQYF.

This chain links TRBV7-8 with TRBJ2-3; TRBD2 agrees at 9 bases. V shed 5 bases, J shed 4 bases, and the junction held 7 bases outside the gene matches. The CDR3 is 15 residues long. Germline values: CDR1 SGHVS, CDR2 FQNEAQ. CDR3 coding DNA: TGTGCCAGCAGCCCCCGAGCGGGGGGCCCAGATACGCAGTATTTT. As protein: CASSPRAGGPDTQYF.

The chain carries TRBV9 and TRBJ2-7, with D possibly being TRBD2 (6 bases). CDR1 and CDR2 (germline): SGDLS, YYNGEE. The CDR3 length is 14 residues. The V end lost 4 bases, the J end lost 5 bases, and 16 bases lay between the germline ends. CDR3 amino acids: CASSTRDSQHEQYF. CDR3 sequence (DNA): TGTGCCAGCAGCACCCGGGACTCCCAGCACGAGCAGTACTTC. The complete variable domain, with remaining parts taken from reference TRBV9 and TRBJ2-7, reads DSGVTQTPKHLITATGQRVTLRCSPRSGDLSVYWYQQSLDQGLQFLIQYYNGEERAKGNILERFSAQQFPDLHSELNLSSLELGDSALYFCASSTRDSQHEQYFGPGTRLTVT.

The V gene is TRBV5-5, the J gene TRBJ1-2, with 7 bases fitting TRBD1. CDR3 length equals 15 residues. V lost 3 bases to trimming and J lost 4 bases; unmatched junction nucleotides: 9. Looked up from germline, CDR1 is SGHKS and CDR2 is YYEKEE (reference sequence). The CDR3 protein is CASSSQLGTAYGYTF. The CDR3 DNA follows: TGTGCCAGCAGCTCTCAACTCGGGACAGCCTATGGCTACACCTTC.

The DNA of the CDR3 is TGTGCCAGCAGTAAAGGCGGGGGGCAAGAGACCCAGTACTTC. The encoded protein is CASSKGGGQETQYF. The V and J genes are TRBV2 and TRBJ2-5; 8 bases line up with TRBD2. The V gene's germline CDR1 is SNHLY and CDR2 FYNNEI. The CDR3 has 14 amino acids. J gave up 2 bases and V 5 bases, and 4 bases lay outside the gene matches.

V gene TRBV29-1 combines with J gene TRBJ1-1; 9 nucleotides line up with TRBD1. This CDR3 is built from 14 residues. The trim removed 3 bases at V and 4 bases at J, leaving 6 bases unmatched. The germline V gene has CDR1 SQVTM and CDR2 ANQGSEA. CDR3 region: CSVDTGGAGTEAFF. The CDR3 nucleotides are TGCAGCGTTGATACAGGGGGCGCAGGCACTGAAGCTTTCTTT.

The chain joins TRBV29-1 to TRBJ2-1, with 13 bases identical to TRBD2. Germline values: CDR1 SQVTM, CDR2 ANQGSEA. V lost 7 bases and J lost 5; bases outside the gene matches: 8. The length of the CDR3 is 15 residues. The CDR3 reads CSATGGLAGNNEQFF. The CDR3 nucleotides read TGCAGCGCCACGGGGGGACTAGCGGGGAACAATGAGCAGTTCTTC.

The gene calls are TRBV7-9 and TRBJ1-1; TRBD1 aligns across 11 bases. This CDR3 is built from 19 residues. The V gene end was trimmed by 5 bases and the J gene end by 0 bases; junction bases not matched to a gene: 14. Germline V gene data show CDR1 as SEHNR and CDR2 as FQNEAQ (reference sequence). CDR3 protein: CASSRWTGGSFFMNTEAFF. The CDR3 nucleotides read TGTGCCAGCAGCCGATGGACAGGGGGCAGCTTTTTTATGAACACTGAAGCTTTCTTT. The complete variable domain, with remaining parts taken from reference TRBV7-9 and TRBJ1-1, reads DTGVSQNPRHKITKRGQNVTFRCDPISEHNRLYWYRQTLGQGPEFLTYFQNEAQLEKSRLLSDRFSAERPKGSFSTLEIQRTEQGDSAMYLCASSRWTGGSFFMNTEAFFGQGTRLTVV.

This chain links TRBV7-2 with TRBJ1-3; no reliable D call. Germline V lookup: CDR1 SGHTA, CDR2 FQGNSA. V was pared by 1 base and J by 2 bases, with 6 bases between. The CDR3 contains 14 residues. The CDR3 sequence is CASSLGDTGNTIYF. The CDR3 DNA reads TGTGCCAGCAGCTTAGGAGACACTGGAAACACCATATATTTT.